The rows below give T cell receptor beta chains drawn from one sample of a study of tumor-infiltrating lymphocytes in primary liver carcinoma. TCRdb reprocessed the multiplex PCR reads via MiXCR and lists one record per CDR3 protein. The data show about 210,000 distinct CDR3 sequences, approximately 86% seen once. What was sequenced was tumor tissue from primary liver carcinoma. The origin of the receptors is a man aged 35-49 years with primary liver carcinoma and hepatitis B virus infection. Both conserved end residues are part of each CDR3. D genes are given only for firm matches. Size is stated for part of the rows, as once, few or many counts, or as a class when the clone is expanded.

j_gene | v_gene | abundance | d_gene | CDR3nt | CDR3aa
TRBJ1-1 | TRBV12-3/TRBV12-4 | - | - | TGTGCCAGCATCTGGACGGTACCTTCGATGAACACTGATGCTTTCTTT | CASIWTVPSMNTDAFF
TRBJ2-7 | TRBV6-1 | - | - | TGTGCCAGCAGTAAAGCGCGGGTTTCCTACGAGCACTACTTC | CASSKARVSYEHYF
TRBJ2-5 | TRBV5-6 | - | - | TGTACCAGCAGCTTGAAGGCTATCCAAGAGACCCAGTACTTC | CTSSLKAIQETQYF
TRBJ2-2 | TRBV12-5 | - | TRBD1 | TGTGCTAGTGGTACGGGACAGGGAGCGGGGACCGGGGAGCCGTTTTTT | CASGTGQGAGTGEPFF
TRBJ1-2 | TRBV20-1 | - | - | TGCAGTGCTAGAGATCCCCGGGGCGGCCCTAACTATGGCTACACCTTC | CSARDPRGGPNYGYTF
TRBJ2-2 | TRBV10-3 | - | TRBD1 | TGTGCCATCAGTGAATCGCGGACAGGGGTAGTAGGCGGGGAGCTGTTTTTT | CAISESRTGVVGGELFF
TRBJ2-6 | TRBV5-4 | - | TRBD1 | TGTGCCACCAGCAGGGACAGGGTGGCCTCTGGGGCCAACGTCCTGACTTTC | CATSRDRVASGANVLTF
TRBJ2-7 | TRBV11-1 | - | - | TGTACCAGCAGCTTAGGGCCGGCGGGTGAAACCTCGTACGAGCAGTACTTC | CTSSLGPAGETSYEQYF
TRBJ1-5 | TRBV6-1 | - | - | TGTGCCAGCATTAGAGTCCTTGGCAGGACCCAGCATTTT | CASIRVLGRTQHF
TRBJ2-7 | TRBV18 | few | - | TGTGCCAGCTCACCCTCCGGTTCCTCCTATGAGCAGTACTTC | CASSPSGSSYEQYF
TRBJ2-7 | TRBV6-5 | - | - | TGTACCAGCCTTAGACTAAGCTCCTACGAGCAGTACTTC | CTSLRLSSYEQYF
TRBJ2-5 | TRBV5-1 | - | TRBD2 | TGCGCCAGCAGGTATATAGCGGGAGCCGGAGAGACCCAATACTTC | CASRYIAGAGETQYF
TRBJ2-3 | TRBV6-1 | - | - | TGTACCAGCACTGCCCAGCGGGCGGCTAGCACAGATATGCAGTATTTT | CTSTAQRAASTDMQYF
TRBJ2-7 | TRBV13 | many | TRBD1 | TGTGCCAGCAGCCCGTGGACAGGATCCTACGAGCAGTACTTC | CASSPWTGSYEQYF
TRBJ1-3 | TRBV4-2 | - | - | TGTACCAGCAGTCAAGATGGGCTAACTGGAAACACCATATATTTT | CTSSQDGLTGNTIYF
TRBJ2-1 | TRBV4-2 | - | TRBD2 | TGTGCCAGCAGCCAATCTAGCGGACTTCACGATGAGCAGTTCTTC | CASSQSSGLHDEQFF
TRBJ2-3 | TRBV6-4 | - | TRBD2 | TGTGCCAGCTCACAGGCGGGGGGAGGGGATACGCAATATTTT | CASSQAGGGDTQYF
TRBJ2-3 | TRBV11-1 | few | - | TGTGTTAGCAGCTTTATTGCTACAGATACGCAGTATTTT | CVSSFIATDTQYF
TRBJ1-6 | TRBV6-5 | many | TRBD1 | TGTGCCAGCAGTTCCGTGGACAGGGGTTCCTATAATTCACCCCTCCACTTT | CASSSVDRGSYNSPLHF
TRBJ1-1 | TRBV6-5 | - | - | TGTACCAGCAGGCCGCGGGATAGGGACACTGAAGCTTTCTTT | CTSRPRDRDTEAFF